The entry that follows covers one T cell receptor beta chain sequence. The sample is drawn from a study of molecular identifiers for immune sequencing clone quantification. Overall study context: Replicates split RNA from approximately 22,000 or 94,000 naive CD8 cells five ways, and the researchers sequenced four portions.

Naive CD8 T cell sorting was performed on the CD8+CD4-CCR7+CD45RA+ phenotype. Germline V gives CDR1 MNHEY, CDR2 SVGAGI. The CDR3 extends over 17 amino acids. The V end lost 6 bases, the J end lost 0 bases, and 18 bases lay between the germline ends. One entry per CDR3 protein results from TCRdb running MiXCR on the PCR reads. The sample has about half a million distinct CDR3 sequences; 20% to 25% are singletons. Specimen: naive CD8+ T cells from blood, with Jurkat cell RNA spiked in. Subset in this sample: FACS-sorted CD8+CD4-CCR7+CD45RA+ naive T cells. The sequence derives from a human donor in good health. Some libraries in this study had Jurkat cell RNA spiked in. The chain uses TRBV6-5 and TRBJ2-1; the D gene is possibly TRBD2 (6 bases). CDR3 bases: TGTGCCAGCAGGACTGAAGCGGGCTACCTCTCCTACAATGAGCAGTTCTTC. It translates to CASRTEAGYLSYNEQFF.